The 21 T cell receptor beta chains presented below share a single source sample, sequenced in a study of beta chain features in type 1 diabetes. General study points: Type 1 diabetes patients showed a moderate but significant shortening of TCRB CDR3s in all four CD4+ subsets.

For these TCRs, the target antigens are not known. All of the isolated RNA was reverse transcribed, so expressed TCRB transcripts were sequenced. The repertoire was sequenced with immunoSEQ multiplex PCR; TCRdb's copy has only in-frame clones and lacks some. The sample consists of 310,000 or so clones, roughly 8.8% of them appearing once. The sample taken for sequencing was central memory CD4+ T cells from blood. Every receptor here comes from a man younger than 45 with type 1 diabetes.

The J gene is TRBJ2-5, the V gene TRBV7-9; tentatively, D is TRBD1 (6 bases). The CDR3 is 16 amino acids. The V gene lost 1 base and the J gene lost 0 bases, with 12 bases spanning the gap. CDR1 and CDR2 (germline): SEHNR, FQNEAQ (reference sequence). In DNA, the CDR3 is TGTGCCAGCAGCTTAGGTGGGGGCTCTTACCAAGAGACCCAGTACTTC. Amino acids: CASSLGGGSYQETQYF.

V is TRBV5-1 and J is TRBJ2-2, with 8 bases that match TRBD2. Germline V CDR1 and CDR2: SGHRS, YFSETQ. V lost 5 bases, J lost 2 bases, and 5 bases stayed unmatched. The CDR3 covers 15 residues. CDR3 sequence reads: CASRPAGANTGELFF. CDR3 DNA sequence: TGCGCCAGCAGACCAGCGGGGGCCAACACCGGGGAGCTGTTTTTT.

This clone appeared a few times. The rearrangement links TRBV5-6 to TRBJ1-1, with TRBD1 identical over 7 bases. V was clipped by 4 bases and J by 10 bases; unmatched bases: 4. Germline CDR1 and CDR2: SGHDT and YYEEEE. There are 11 residues in the CDR3. Here the CDR3 reads CASSAAGGAFF. In nucleotides, the CDR3 is TGTGCCAGCAGCGCAGCAGGGGGAGCTTTCTTT. Together with reference TRBV5-6 and TRBJ1-1, the CDR3 gives the full variable domain: DAGVTQSPTHLIKTRGQQVTLRCSPKSGHDTVSWYQQALGQGPQFIFQYYEEEERQRGNFPDRFSGHQFPNYSSELNVNALLLGDSALYLCASSAAGGAFFGQGTRLTVV.

The rearrangement uses TRBV6-1 and TRBJ1-1, with TRBD1 matching 7 bases. This CDR3 region has 13 residues. Trimming took 8 bases from V and 1 from J; bases not matched to a gene: 4. Germline assignment: CDR1 MNHNS and CDR2 SASEGT. CDR3 loop: CASGRDRNTEAFF. The CDR3, as DNA: TGTGCCAGCGGCCGGGACAGGAACACTGAAGCTTTCTTT.

This chain uses TRBV7-2 with TRBJ1-2; tentative D call: TRBD1 (6 bases). Trimming took 4 bases from V and 7 from J, leaving 13 bases between them. Germline CDR1 reads SGHTA; CDR2 reads FQGNSA. This CDR3 has 13 residues. The CDR3 DNA sequence: TGTGCCAGCAGCTCAACAGGGTCCTCTGGCTACACCTTC. As protein: CASSSTGSSGYTF.

The gene calls are TRBV18 and TRBJ2-3; D gene unclear. V shed 6 bases and J shed 2 bases, with 15 bases lying between them. From germline, CDR1 is KGHSH and CDR2 LQKENI. The CDR3 sequence is 15 residues long. The CDR3 protein is CASSQLLGFTDTQYF. CDR3 nucleotides: TGTGCCAGCTCGCAGCTACTCGGGTTCACAGATACGCAGTATTTT.

The chain combines TRBV19 with TRBJ2-5, with D uncertain. Germline V gene lookup returns CDR1 LNHDA and CDR2 SQIVND (reference sequence). The CDR3 extends over 12 amino acids. Trimming left V 3 bases short and J 4 bases short, with 6 bases between. The CDR3 loop reads CASSIIGETQYF. CDR3 sequence (DNA): TGTGCCAGTAGTATTATCGGAGAGACCCAGTACTTC.

This clone occurred a few times. Other DNA variants within this sample encode the same CDR3. The J gene is TRBJ1-2, the V gene TRBV18; 8 bases fit TRBD1. The trim removed 4 bases at V and 2 bases at J, leaving 3 bases unmatched. The CDR3 has 14 amino acids. Germline loops: CDR1 KGHSH, CDR2 LQKENI. CDR3 in amino acids: CASSQGQENYGYTF. The CDR3 bases are TGTGCCAGCTCACAGGGACAGGAAAACTATGGCTACACCTTC. The full variable domain, rest sourced from reference TRBV18 and TRBJ1-2, is NAGVMQNPRHLVRRRGQEARLRCSPMKGHSHVYWYRQLPEEGLKFMVYLQKENIIDESGMPKERFSAEFPKEGPSILRIQQVVRGDSAAYFCASSQGQENYGYTFGSGTRLTVV.

This clone was seen at least ten times. The chain couples TRBV2 to TRBJ1-1, with D uncertain. The CDR3 is made up of 13 amino acids. V lost 8 bases and J 1 base, leaving 11 bases between the germline ends. Germline CDR1 reads SNHLY; CDR2 reads FYNNEI. The CDR3 coding sequence is TGTGCCAGCCGAGGCGAGGGGAACACTGAAGCTTTCTTT. This gives the protein CASRGEGNTEAFF.

This clone showed up just a few times. CDR3 in amino acids: CASSLDGLAGYNEQFF. In DNA, the CDR3 is TGTGCCAGCAGCTTGGATGGACTAGCGGGGTACAATGAGCAGTTCTTC. J is TRBJ2-1 and V is TRBV11-2; 12 bases agree with TRBD2. V trimming: 3 bases; J trimming: 4 bases; junction bases outside the gene matches: 4. In germline, CDR1 is SGHAT, CDR2 FQNNGV. The CDR3 consists of 16 residues.

The rearrangement uses TRBV9 and TRBJ2-3; 8 positions match TRBD2. This CDR3 contains 16 residues. Trimming at V came to 0 bases and at J to 0 bases, leaving 3 bases not matched to a gene. Germline V CDR1 and CDR2: SGDLS, YYNGEE. The CDR3 protein is CASSVGPGGSTDTQYF. As DNA, the CDR3 is TGTGCCAGCAGCGTAGGCCCGGGGGGGAGCACAGATACGCAGTATTTT.

The sample holds many counts of this clone. The rearrangement uses TRBV4-3 and TRBJ2-1; 9 bases match TRBD2. Germline CDR1 LGHNA, CDR2 YSLEER. V lost 0 bases to trimming and J lost 10 bases; unmatched junction nucleotides: 13. The CDR3 loop spans 17 amino acids. For the CDR3, the DNA is TGCGCCAGCAGCCAAGATTCCCTGCGGGGGGGCCAAGTAGAGCAGTTCTTC. Its protein product is CASSQDSLRGGQVEQFF.

The chain couples TRBV18 to TRBJ1-5; D not certain. Germline CDR1 is KGHSH and CDR2 is LQKENI. V shed 2 bases and J shed 3 bases, with 5 bases lying between them. The CDR3 runs 13 residues. The CDR3 DNA follows: TGTGCCAGCTCACCAAGCCACAATCAGCCCCAGCATTTT. This translates into CASSPSHNQPQHF.

This clone turned up a few times. The chain recombines TRBV9 with TRBJ2-1; 9 nucleotides match TRBD2. This CDR3 is 17 amino acids long. In germline, CDR1 is SGDLS, CDR2 YYNGEE. Unmatched junction bases numbered 11, after V lost 4 bases and J lost 3 bases. The CDR3 protein is CASSPRDSGGLYNEQFF. The CDR3 DNA reads as TGTGCCAGCAGCCCCCGGGATAGCGGGGGCCTCTACAATGAGCAGTTCTTC.

This chain joins TRBV10-3 and TRBJ2-3; possible D gene TRBD1, 7 bases. The V end was cut by 6 bases, the J end by 4 bases, with 14 bases between. Germline loops: CDR1 ENHRY, CDR2 SYGVKD. This CDR3 spans 14 amino acids. In DNA form, the CDR3 reads TGTGCCATCAGATCAGACAGGGAGGCAGATACGCAGTATTTT. Amino acids: CAIRSDREADTQYF.

This clone was observed at least ten times. V and J are TRBV2 and TRBJ2-7; 9 bases are a match to TRBD1. Trimming removed 6 bases from V and 6 bases from J; junction bases left unmatched: 0. The germline gives CDR1 SNHLY, CDR2 FYNNEI. The CDR3 consists of 11 residues. CDR3 in DNA: TGTGCCAGCAGGACAGGGGGCGAGCAGTACTTC. Translation gives CASRTGGEQYF.

This chain uses TRBV11-3 with TRBJ2-5, with 8 positions matching TRBD2. The CDR3 is 15 residues long. Germline CDR1 and CDR2: SGHNT and YENEEA. The J segment lost 9 bases and the V segment lost 1 base, leaving 10 bases of the junction unmatched. For the CDR3, the DNA is TGTGCCAGCAGCTTAGGGCCCAGCGGGGGAGGAGCCCAGTACTTC. Translation gives CASSLGPSGGGAQYF. The variable domain in full, completed from reference TRBV11-3 and TRBJ2-5, reads EAGVVQSPRYKIIEKKQPVAFWCNPISGHNTLYWYLQNLGQGPELLIRYENEEAVDDSQLPKDRFSAERLKGVDSTLKIQPAELGDSAVYLCASSLGPSGGGAQYFGPGTRLLVL.

The gene calls are TRBV5-1 and TRBJ2-3, with no clear D. The CDR3 consists of 15 residues. Germline CDR1 and CDR2: SGHRS and YFSETQ. Trimming removed 0 bases from V and 4 bases from J, with 12 bases in between. The CDR3 reads CASSLGLSKPDTQYF. The CDR3 DNA reads TGCGCCAGCAGCTTGGGTCTGTCAAAGCCAGATACGCAGTATTTT.

This clone was seen only a few times. This chain's CDR3 is CASSVWRGLETQYF. In DNA form, the CDR3 reads TGTGCCAGCAGCGTTTGGCGGGGGTTGGAGACCCAGTACTTC. V is TRBV11-2 and J is TRBJ2-5; TRBD2 agrees at 7 bases. V was clipped by 5 bases and J by 5 bases; unmatched bases: 8. The CDR3 length is 14 residues. The germline V gene encodes CDR1 SGHAT and CDR2 FQNNGV.

This clone was counted ten times or more. The V gene is TRBV12-5, the J gene TRBJ2-3; tentative D call: TRBD1 (6 bases). Germline lookup yields CDR1 LGHNT and CDR2 FRNRAP. The CDR3 runs to 15 residues. Trimming removed 6 bases from V and 0 bases from J, with 13 bases in between. As DNA, the CDR3 is TGTGCTAGTGGATCGAACAGGGTTAGCACAGATACGCAGTATTTT. Translated: CASGSNRVSTDTQYF.

This clone was detected a few times. The J gene is TRBJ2-7, the V gene TRBV2; 9 nucleotides agree with TRBD2. The CDR3 has 14 residues. Germline assignment: CDR1 SNHLY and CDR2 FYNNEI. With 6 bases clipped from V and 0 bases from J, the junction kept 3 bases outside the gene matches. CDR3 in amino acids: CASSYSGSSYEQYF. The CDR3 DNA reads TGTGCCAGCAGCTATAGCGGGAGCTCCTACGAGCAGTACTTC. Full variable domain (rest looked up from reference TRBV2 and TRBJ2-7): EPEVTQTPSHQVTQMGQEVILRCVPISNHLYFYWYRQILGQKVEFLVSFYNNEISEKSEIFDDQFSVERPDGSNFTLKIRSTKLEDSAMYFCASSYSGSSYEQYFGPGTRLTVT.